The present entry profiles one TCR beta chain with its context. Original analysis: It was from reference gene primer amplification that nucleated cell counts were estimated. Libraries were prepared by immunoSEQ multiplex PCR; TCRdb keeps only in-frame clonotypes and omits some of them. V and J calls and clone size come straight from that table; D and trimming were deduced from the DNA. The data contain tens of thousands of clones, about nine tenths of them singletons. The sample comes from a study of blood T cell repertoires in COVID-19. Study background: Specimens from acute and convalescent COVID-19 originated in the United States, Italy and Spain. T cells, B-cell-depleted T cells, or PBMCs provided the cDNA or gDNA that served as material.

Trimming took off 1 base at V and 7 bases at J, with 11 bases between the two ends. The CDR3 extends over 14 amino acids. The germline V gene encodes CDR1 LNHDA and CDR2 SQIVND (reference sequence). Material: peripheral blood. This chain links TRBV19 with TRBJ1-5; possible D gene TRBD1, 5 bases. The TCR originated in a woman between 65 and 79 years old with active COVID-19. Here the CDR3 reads CASSIAAGWQPQHF. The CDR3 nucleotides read TGTGCCAGTAGTATAGCAGCAGGGTGGCAGCCCCAGCATTTT.